Below are 26 T cell receptor beta chains sequenced from a single sample in a study of T cell responses to AZD1222 COVID-19 vaccine. Only in-frame clones appear in the TCRdb table, and some are missing; sequencing was by immunoSEQ multiplex PCR. Seen here are around 4,400 clones, over 75% observed once, and the top ten hold 5% to 5.5%. This sample comprised peripheral blood, obtained 28 days after the second AZD1222 dose. These receptors all come from an adult who received the AZD1222 COVID-19 vaccine.

This chain connects TRBV18 to TRBJ2-7; the match to TRBD1 covers 8 bases. The CDR3 runs 15 residues. Germline values: CDR1 KGHSH, CDR2 LQKENI. V gave up 4 bases and J gave up 6 bases; unmatched junction bases: 11. As DNA, the CDR3 is TGTGCCAGCTCACGCACCCCAGGGGGCCGGGGCGAGCAGTACTTC. This codes for CASSRTPGGRGEQYF.

V usage is TRBV5-1 and J usage is TRBJ2-6, with D uncertain. Germline V gives CDR1 SGHRS, CDR2 YFSETQ. V was shortened by 0 bases and J by 2 bases, with 6 bases between the two germline ends. CDR3 size: 15 residues. As DNA, the CDR3 is TGCGCCAGCAGCTTGGATGGCGCTGGGGCCAACGTCCTGACTTTC. Its protein product is CASSLDGAGANVLTF.

This clone was seen a single time. The rearrangement joins TRBV6-5 to TRBJ2-6, with no clear D. Between the trimmed V and J ends, which lost 9 bases and 0 bases, there was a span of 12 bases. Germline CDR1 is MNHEY and CDR2 is SVGAGI. CDR3 length: 15 amino acids. DNA for the CDR3: TGTGCCAGTACGCTTCCAGACTCTGGGGCCAACGTCCTGACTTTC. It encodes CASTLPDSGANVLTF.

The chain couples TRBV5-1 to TRBJ1-4, with D perhaps TRBD1 (6 bases). This CDR3 contains 14 residues. Trimming left V 6 bases short and J 5 bases short, with 14 bases between. Per germline, CDR1 SGHRS and CDR2 YFSETQ. The DNA of the CDR3 is TGCGCCAGCAAACGGACAGCCTCAAATGAAAAACTGTTTTTT. Translating gives CASKRTASNEKLFF.

The chain employs TRBV6-5 and TRBJ2-7; D is ambiguous. V was pared by 8 bases and J by 0 bases, with 8 bases between. The CDR3 consists of 12 residues. Germline V gives CDR1 MNHEY, CDR2 SVGAGI. The CDR3 nucleotides are TGTGCCAGCTTTGGGTCCTCCTACGAGCAGTACTTC. Amino acid sequence: CASFGSSYEQYF.

The rearrangement joins TRBV5-1 to TRBJ2-3; perhaps TRBD1 as D (6 bases). CDR1 and CDR2 (germline): SGHRS, YFSETQ. The CDR3 has 14 residues. V lost 0 bases and J lost 4, with 9 bases in between. The CDR3, as DNA: TGCGCCAGCAGCTTGGGAGGGGGTCCAGATACGCAGTATTTT. Its protein product is CASSLGGGPDTQYF.

The chain carries TRBV7-9 and TRBJ2-7; TRBD1 aligns across 11 bases. Germline lookup yields CDR1 SEHNR and CDR2 FQNEAQ (reference sequence). The CDR3 runs 15 residues. V gave up 5 bases and J gave up 6 bases; unmatched junction bases: 9. CDR3 sequence (DNA): TGTGCCAGCAGCCTTACCGGGACAGGGGGTCCCGAGCAGTACTTC. Protein sequence: CASSLTGTGGPEQYF.

The rearrangement joins TRBV27 to TRBJ2-3; perhaps TRBD2 as D (6 bases). The germline CDR1 and CDR2 sequences are MNHEY and SMNVEV (reference sequence). CDR3 length equals 16 residues. V was cut by 5 bases and J by 4 bases, with 19 bases left in between. In DNA, the CDR3 is TGTGCCAGCAGTCCGATTCAGGACGGCGGGGCAGATACGCAGTATTTT. It codes for CASSPIQDGGADTQYF.

CDR3 sequence (DNA): TGCGCCAGCAGCCAAGATAGGGCAGGTAGAAACACCATATATTTT. This sequence encodes CASSQDRAGRNTIYF. This rearrangement joins TRBV4-3 to TRBJ1-3; no definite D call. Germline V gives CDR1 LGHNA, CDR2 YSLEER. The length of the CDR3 is 15 residues. The V gene lost 0 bases and the J gene lost 5 bases, with 11 bases spanning the gap.

This chain links TRBV19 with TRBJ2-1; 11 bases match TRBD2. The CDR3 loop spans 15 amino acids. The V and J ends lost 3 bases and 9 bases, in that order; junction bases with no gene match: 7. CDR1 and CDR2 from the germline V gene are LNHDA and SQIVND (reference sequence). The CDR3 DNA is TGTGCCAGTAGTATTGGGCTAGCGGGAGGTACTGAGCAGTTCTTC. Amino acid sequence: CASSIGLAGGTEQFF.

V gene TRBV4-1 combines with J gene TRBJ2-5, with D hard to call. V gave up 1 base and J gave up 1 base, with 4 bases separating them. The germline gives CDR1 MGHRA, CDR2 YSYEKL. The CDR3 runs to 13 residues. The CDR3 region is CASSQGAQETQYF. The CDR3 coding sequence is TGCGCCAGCAGCCAAGGGGCCCAAGAGACCCAGTACTTC.

This clone was counted a single time. The CDR3, as DNA: TGTGCCAGCAGTTACTCGCTTTCCATCTACACCTTC. Protein: CASSYSLSIYTF. This chain uses TRBV6-2 or TRBV6-3 with TRBJ1-2, with no clear D. This CDR3 has 12 amino acids. CDR1 MNHEY and CDR2 SVGEGT come from the germline V gene. Trimming stripped 0 bases from V and 10 bases from J, with 9 bases between.

V and J are TRBV6-5 and TRBJ2-2, with 8 bases aligning to TRBD2. The CDR3 spans 15 residues. V lost 10 bases to trimming and J lost 7 bases; unmatched junction nucleotides: 14. Per the germline V gene, CDR1 is MNHEY and CDR2 is SVGAGI. The CDR3 protein is CATQPPGTRGGELFF. CDR3 nucleotides: TGTGCCACCCAACCCCCAGGGACTAGGGGCGGGGAGCTGTTTTTT.

The chain couples TRBV2 to TRBJ2-3; no reliable D call. The V end was cut by 11 bases, the J end by 0 bases, with 12 bases between. Germline V gene lookup returns CDR1 SNHLY and CDR2 FYNNEI. This CDR3 has 13 amino acids. This CDR3 is CAAGESSTDTQYF. The CDR3 DNA is TGTGCCGCCGGAGAGTCTAGCACAGATACGCAGTATTTT.

V gene TRBV5-4 combines with J gene TRBJ2-3; 13 nucleotides match TRBD2. Trimming cost V 4 bases and J 5 bases; bases outside gene matches: 7. The CDR3 is made up of 16 amino acids. The germline V gene encodes CDR1 SGHNT and CDR2 YYREEE (reference sequence). The CDR3 sequence is CASSLLGTSGEDTQYF. The DNA of the CDR3 is TGTGCCAGCAGCCTCTTAGGGACTAGCGGGGAAGATACGCAGTATTTT.

J is TRBJ2-7 and V is TRBV11-3; a possible D gene is TRBD1 (6 bases). Germline assignment: CDR1 SGHNT and CDR2 YENEEA. There are 15 residues in the CDR3. Trimming pared 5 bases from V and 2 bases from J, leaving 16 bases between. CDR3 coding DNA: TGTGCCAGCAGCGCAGGGGCAGGCCCGGCCTACGAGCAGTACTTC. It translates to CASSAGAGPAYEQYF.

The CDR3 nucleotides are TGTGCCAGTAGTATCAAAACTAACTATGGCTACACCTTC. Its protein is CASSIKTNYGYTF. The genes are TRBV19 and TRBJ1-2; D remains ambiguous. CDR1 and CDR2 (germline): LNHDA, SQIVND (reference sequence). This CDR3 is built from 13 residues. V dropped 3 bases and J dropped 0 bases, with 5 bases sitting between them.

V and J are TRBV6-5 and TRBJ2-4, with D possibly being TRBD2 (5 bases). The ends were cut back, 2 bases at V and 9 bases at J, with 17 bases in the middle. Germline lookup yields CDR1 MNHEY and CDR2 SVGAGI. The CDR3 covers 15 residues. CDR3 region: CASSYTPDSRVIQYF. In DNA form, the CDR3 reads TGTGCCAGCAGTTACACACCGGATTCGAGGGTCATTCAGTACTTC.

The V call is TRBV2, the J call TRBJ1-6, with D maybe TRBD1 (6 bases). V was shortened by 10 bases and J by 4 bases, with 14 bases between the two germline ends. Germline V gene sequence: CDR1 SNHLY, CDR2 FYNNEI. CDR3 length: 14 residues. In DNA form, the CDR3 reads TGTGCCACCAGGACAGATCGATATAATTCACCCCTCCACTTT. This gives the protein CATRTDRYNSPLHF.

The sample holds one count of this clone. The V call is TRBV5-4, the J call TRBJ2-2; tentatively, D is TRBD2 (5 bases). V was shortened by 0 bases and J by 3 bases, with 9 bases between the two germline ends. The length of the CDR3 is 15 residues. Looked up from germline, CDR1 is SGHNT and CDR2 is YYREEE (reference sequence). CDR3: CASSLGTGHTGELFF. The CDR3 DNA follows: TGTGCCAGCAGCTTGGGGACTGGTCACACCGGGGAGCTGTTTTTT.

This clone has a single count. The V gene is TRBV6-5, the J gene TRBJ2-2; tentatively, D is TRBD2 (6 bases). The germline gives CDR1 MNHEY, CDR2 SVGAGI. V was clipped by 4 bases and J by 2 bases, with 8 bases between them. The CDR3 has 14 residues. Written as DNA, the CDR3 is TGTGCCAGCAGTTGGGGACTTAACACCGGGGAGCTGTTTTTT. Translated: CASSWGLNTGELFF.

The genes are TRBV7-2 and TRBJ2-3, with 9 bases aligning to TRBD2. The J segment lost 4 bases and the V segment lost 4 bases, leaving 6 bases of the junction unmatched. This CDR3 comprises 15 residues. From germline, CDR1 is SGHTA and CDR2 FQGNSA. The CDR3 region has the DNA TGTGCCAGCAGCTATGGTGCGGGGGGGCCAGATACGCAGTATTTT. It encodes CASSYGAGGPDTQYF.

V and J are TRBV27 and TRBJ2-7, with D maybe TRBD2 (6 bases). Germline CDR1 reads MNHEY; CDR2 reads SMNVEV (reference sequence). CDR3 size: 15 residues. Trimming stripped 8 bases from V and 9 bases from J, with 26 bases between. The DNA for the CDR3 is TGTGCCAGCTCGGTGGGAGGAAACCTACGAGCAGGGCAGTACTTC. Translation: CASSVGGNLRAGQYF.

CDR3 coding DNA: TGTGCCAGCAGCCCCGACTTTCTCGGCTACACCTTC. Residues: CASSPDFLGYTF. The rearrangement links TRBV7-8 to TRBJ1-2; D not certain. Germline lookup yields CDR1 SGHVS and CDR2 FQNEAQ. V lost 5 bases and J lost 8, with 12 bases in between. The CDR3 runs to 12 residues.

CDR3 residues: CASSQLGNQPQHF. CDR3 nucleotide sequence: TGTGCCAGCAGCCAGTTAGGCAATCAGCCCCAGCATTTT. This sequence joins TRBV12-3 or TRBV12-4 and TRBJ1-5; D not resolved. V was clipped by 6 bases and J by 2 bases, with 8 bases between them. CDR3 length: 13 amino acids.

The rearrangement joins TRBV5-4 to TRBJ2-5, with D tentatively TRBD1 or TRBD2 (5 bases each). The V gene's germline CDR1 is SGHNT and CDR2 YYREEE (reference sequence). Deletions cut 4 bases from V and 6 bases from J, with 19 bases between. The CDR3 extends over 15 amino acids. The CDR3, as DNA: TGTGCCAGCAGCCCGCAGGGACCACTTGGGAAGACCCAGTACTTC. Residues: CASSPQGPLGKTQYF.